In its sample, the clone carrying this TCR beta chain was seen many times. Its matching antigen is unknown. The source of the sample is a study of T cells in Graves' hyperthyroidism and ophthalmopathy. Whole-study results and caveats: Stable hyperthyroidism and ophthalmopathy were separated using 13 V-J signatures.

Germline V CDR1 and CDR2: MNHEY, SMNVEV (reference sequence). The CDR3 is 13 amino acids. V lost 2 bases, J lost 4 bases, and 8 bases lay in between. Amplification targeted TCR beta CDR3 regions from RNA transcripts. A first-round RT-PCR of the TCR CDR3 used the HTBI primer set. MiXCR was run by TCRdb on the multiplex PCR reads, yielding one entry per CDR3 protein. This repertoire shows around 260,000 distinct CDR3 sequences, 20% to 25% found once; its top ten account for about 30%. Patients were excluded for uncontrolled infection, other autoimmune disease, pregnancy or lactation. PBMCs were sourced from less than 12 ml fresh peripheral blood.

This clonotype was obtained from a man aged 35-49 years with Graves' hyperthyroidism that later progressed to Graves' ophthalmopathy. The sample comprised blood. This sequence joins TRBV27 and TRBJ1-1, with D unclear. CDR3 in amino acids: CASSLGVITEAFF. In DNA form, the CDR3 reads TGTGCCAGCAGTTTAGGGGTTATCACTGAAGCTTTCTTT.